A single sample is the source of the 20 T cell receptor beta chains below, sequenced in a study of blood T cells in healthy people across ages (dated by TCRdb to the mid-2010s). Libraries were prepared through 5' RACE. Instrument on record: Illumina HiSeq 2500. A second 7 to 11 cycle PCR used a sample-barcoded 5' primer and a J-beta primer mix. The public reads were reanalyzed by TCRdb: fastp trimming at Q25, MiXCR alignment, in-frame beta chains only. Records with the same CDR3 protein are collapsed into one entry carrying the most frequent genes and DNA. The sample table records 500,000 to 600,000 distinct CDR3 sequences; approximately 30% of these occur just once. The biggest ten clones account for about 18% of the sample. Material: blood. These receptors were collected from a woman aged 70-85 years in good health.

The V call is TRBV5-1, the J call TRBJ2-1, with 10 nucleotides matching TRBD2. The J call could be wrong; TRBJ2-5 is a better fit for the DNA end. The CDR3 sequence is 17 residues long. CDR1 and CDR2 from the germline V gene are SGHRS and YFSETQ. The CDR3 sequence is CASSLDLTSGNTGTQYF. Here the CDR3 DNA reads TGCGCCAGCAGCTTGGACCTCACTAGCGGGAACACTGGGACCCAGTACTTC.

The chain links TRBV11-2 to TRBJ2-3; D possibly corresponds to TRBD1 (5 bases). The germline V gene has CDR1 SGHAT and CDR2 FQNNGV. The CDR3 extends over 13 amino acids. The V and J ends lost 1 base and 10 bases respectively, with 12 bases between them. The CDR3: CASSLVNGAAQYF. The CDR3 DNA is TGTGCCAGCAGCTTAGTGAATGGGGCCGCGCAGTATTTT.

The chain recombines TRBV5-1 with TRBJ1-6, with D tentatively TRBD1 (5 bases). This CDR3 has 12 residues. Germline values: CDR1 SGHRS, CDR2 YFSETQ. V was clipped by 2 bases and J by 13 bases, with 10 bases between them. In DNA, the CDR3 is TGCGCCAGCAGCTTCACAGGCGGTCCCCTCCACTTT. It is translated as CASSFTGGPLHF.

The chain links TRBV4-3 to TRBJ2-4; D unclear. The V gene lost 0 bases and the J gene lost 7 bases, with 10 bases spanning the gap. Per the germline V gene, CDR1 is LGHNA and CDR2 is YSLEER. The CDR3 is made up of 14 amino acids. The CDR3 sequence: CASSQDRSYNIQYF. In DNA form, the CDR3 reads TGCGCCAGCAGCCAAGATAGAAGTTACAACATTCAGTACTTC.

This clonotype was recorded many times. The V call is TRBV20-1, the J call TRBJ1-1; TRBD1 agrees at 8 bases. The germline CDR1 and CDR2 sequences are DFQATT and SNEGSKA (reference sequence). V lost 5 bases to trimming and J lost 1 base; unmatched junction nucleotides: 3. The CDR3 is 13 residues long. The DNA of the CDR3 is TGCAGTGCTTTTGGACAGGGGAACACTGAAGCTTTCTTT. Translated: CSAFGQGNTEAFF.

The gene calls are TRBV20-1 and TRBJ1-1, with D unclear. The CDR3 length is 12 residues. Between the trimmed V and J ends, which lost 5 bases and 3 bases, there was a span of 10 bases. Germline V gene lookup returns CDR1 DFQATT and CDR2 SNEGSKA (reference sequence). CDR3 amino acids: CSAPRSDTEAFF. CDR3 nucleotide sequence: TGCAGTGCTCCCCGATCCGACACTGAAGCTTTCTTT.

The chain carries TRBV6-2 or TRBV6-3 and TRBJ1-1, with a possible D match to TRBD1 (6 bases). The CDR3 sequence is 12 residues long. Germline V gene sequence: CDR1 MNHEY, CDR2 SVGEGT. V lost 6 bases and J 7 bases, leaving 12 bases between the germline ends. CDR3 region: CASRDRGFEAFF. Here the CDR3 DNA reads TGTGCCAGCAGGGATAGGGGGTTTGAAGCTTTCTTT.

The V and J genes are TRBV20-1 and TRBJ2-5; 8 bases fit TRBD2. V was clipped by 0 bases and J by 4 bases; unmatched bases: 4. The CDR3 covers 14 residues. Germline V lookup: CDR1 DFQATT, CDR2 SNEGSKA (reference sequence). DNA of the CDR3: TGCAGTGCTAGAGAGTCGACTAGCGCAGAGACCCAGTACTTC. Encoded protein: CSARESTSAETQYF.

The CDR3 DNA sequence: TGTGCCAGCGGTCGGGACAGGGACTCCTACGAGCAGTACTTC. This translates into CASGRDRDSYEQYF. The V and J genes are TRBV6-1 and TRBJ2-7; 9 nucleotides align to TRBD1. Unmatched junction bases numbered 5, after V lost 8 bases and J lost 0 bases. The CDR3 covers 14 residues. CDR1 MNHNS and CDR2 SASEGT come from the germline V gene.

The chain links TRBV5-1 to TRBJ1-2; 7 bases match TRBD1. CDR1 SGHRS and CDR2 YFSETQ come from the germline V gene. J lost 2 bases, V lost 4 bases, and 8 bases had no gene match. The CDR3 sequence is 15 residues long. In DNA form, the CDR3 reads TGCGCCAGCAGCATCCTACCGGGACAGAACTATGGCTACACCTTC. Amino acids: CASSILPGQNYGYTF.

This clonotype was seen only a few times. The rearrangement joins TRBV21-1 to TRBJ1-2; the table assigns TRBD1, which was not confirmed against the DNA. TRBV21-1 is recorded as a pseudogene. This CDR3 is 16 amino acids long. The CDR3 DNA sequence: TGTGCCAGCCTAGCCTCAGAGGGGGCTCCCAACTATGGCTACACCTTC. It is translated as CASLASEGAPNYGYTF.

This clonotype was counted many times. V and J are TRBV25-1 and TRBJ2-5, with 7 positions matching TRBD2. The CDR3 loop spans 14 amino acids. Germline-derived CDR1 and CDR2 are MGHDK and SYGVNS. J gave up 3 bases and V 8 bases, and 9 bases lay outside the gene matches. The CDR3 coding sequence is TGTGCCAGCGATGCAGCGGGGAACAAAGAGACCCAGTACTTC. It translates to CASDAAGNKETQYF.

The V and J genes are TRBV5-1 and TRBJ2-1; tentatively, D is TRBD1 (6 bases). Per the germline V gene, CDR1 is SGHRS and CDR2 is YFSETQ. V lost 2 bases and J 6 bases, leaving 12 bases between the germline ends. This CDR3 region has 14 residues. Written as DNA, the CDR3 is TGCGCCAGCAGCTTTTCAGGGGCTGGCAATGAGCAGTTCTTC. Its protein product is CASSFSGAGNEQFF.

This clonotype has only a few counts. This sequence joins TRBV9 and TRBJ2-5, with 10 bases matching TRBD2. The CDR3 runs to 16 residues. The germline V gene encodes CDR1 SGDLS and CDR2 YYNGEE. V was pared by 0 bases and J by 4 bases, with 6 bases of the junction left unmatched. CDR3 region: CASSVESGGAGETQYF. DNA for the CDR3: TGTGCCAGCAGCGTAGAGAGCGGGGGGGCTGGAGAGACCCAGTACTTC.

This clonotype showed up many times. The genes are TRBV11-2 and TRBJ2-5, with D possibly called TRBD1 or TRBD2 (5 bases each). The J call is uncertain, as TRBJ2-1 better fits the DNA end. Germline CDR1 and CDR2: SGHAT and FQNNGV. The CDR3 length is 14 residues. DNA for the CDR3: TGTGCCAGCAGCCCCGGGACGGGTTGGGATGAGCAGTTCTTC. Protein product: CASSPGTGWDEQFF.

The chain uses TRBV7-3 and TRBJ1-2; D is uncertain. V was trimmed by 3 bases and J by 6 bases, leaving 11 bases between them. The length of the CDR3 is 13 residues. Germline V gene sequence: CDR1 SGHTA, CDR2 FQGTGA. DNA of the CDR3: TGTGCCAGCAGCTTGCAACCGCAGGATGGCTACACCTTC. Amino acids: CASSLQPQDGYTF.

The genes are TRBV4-3 and TRBJ2-3; TRBD2 might be the D (5 bases). Germline V CDR1 and CDR2: LGHNA, YSLEER. This CDR3 is built from 16 residues. Deletions cut 0 bases from V and 1 base from J, with 11 bases between. CDR3: CASSQDYSSGTDTQYF. DNA for the CDR3: TGCGCCAGCAGCCAAGATTATAGTAGCGGCACAGATACGCAGTATTTT.

This rearrangement joins TRBV12-3 or TRBV12-4 to TRBJ2-5; TRBD1 might be the D (6 bases). The J call may be incorrect, as the DNA end agrees better with TRBJ2-7. The CDR3 sequence is 14 residues long. CDR3 in amino acids: CASSLGQGYYEQYF. The CDR3 bases are TGTGCCAGCAGTTTAGGGCAGGGGTACTACGAGCAGTACTTC.

The chain links TRBV7-2 to TRBJ2-3; possibly TRBD2 for D (9 bases). This CDR3 has 15 amino acids. V dropped 3 bases and J dropped 8 bases, with 18 bases sitting between them. The germline CDR1 and CDR2 sequences are SGHTA and FQGNSA. Here the CDR3 reads CASSLGGGGQATQYF. CDR3 DNA: TGTGCCAGCAGCTTGGGCGGGGGGGGACAGGCTACGCAGTATTTT.

The chain combines TRBV18 with TRBJ2-2; D may be TRBD1 (5 bases). The germline V and J ends were trimmed by 5 bases and 0 bases, with 13 bases remaining between them. The CDR3 contains 16 residues. Germline V gene sequence: CDR1 KGHSH, CDR2 LQKENI. The CDR3 nucleotides are TGTGCCAGCTCATTCAGGGTCAATCCGAACACCGGGGAGCTGTTTTTT. Translating gives CASSFRVNPNTGELFF.